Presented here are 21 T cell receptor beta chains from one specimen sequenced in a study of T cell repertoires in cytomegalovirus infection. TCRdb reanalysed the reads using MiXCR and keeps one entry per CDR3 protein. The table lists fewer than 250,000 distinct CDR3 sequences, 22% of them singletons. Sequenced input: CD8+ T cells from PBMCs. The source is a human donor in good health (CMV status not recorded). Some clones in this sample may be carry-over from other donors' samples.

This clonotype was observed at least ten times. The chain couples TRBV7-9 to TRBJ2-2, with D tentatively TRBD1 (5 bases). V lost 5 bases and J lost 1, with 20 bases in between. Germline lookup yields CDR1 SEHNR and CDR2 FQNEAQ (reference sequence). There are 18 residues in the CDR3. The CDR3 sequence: CASSPKDTGLLNTGELFF. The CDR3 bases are TGTGCCAGCAGCCCGAAGGACACGGGCTTATTGAACACCGGGGAGCTGTTTTTT.

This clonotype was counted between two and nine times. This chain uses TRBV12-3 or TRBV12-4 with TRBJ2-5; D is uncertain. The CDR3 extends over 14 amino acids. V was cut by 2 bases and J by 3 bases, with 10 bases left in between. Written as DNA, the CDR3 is TGTGCCAGCAGTTTACTTCTAGGTGAAGAGACCCAGTACTTC. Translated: CASSLLLGEETQYF.

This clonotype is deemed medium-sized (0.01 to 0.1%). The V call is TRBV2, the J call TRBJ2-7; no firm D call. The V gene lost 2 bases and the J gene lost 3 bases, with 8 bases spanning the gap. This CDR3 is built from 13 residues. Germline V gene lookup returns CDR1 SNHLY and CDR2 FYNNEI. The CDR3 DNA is TGTGCCAGCAGTGAATGGGCAGGCTACGAGCAGTACTTC. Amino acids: CASSEWAGYEQYF. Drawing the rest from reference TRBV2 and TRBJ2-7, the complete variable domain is EPEVTQTPSHQVTQMGQEVILRCVPISNHLYFYWYRQILGQKVEFLVSFYNNEISEKSEIFDDQFSVERPDGSNFTLKIRSTKLEDSAMYFCASSEWAGYEQYFGPGTRLTVT.

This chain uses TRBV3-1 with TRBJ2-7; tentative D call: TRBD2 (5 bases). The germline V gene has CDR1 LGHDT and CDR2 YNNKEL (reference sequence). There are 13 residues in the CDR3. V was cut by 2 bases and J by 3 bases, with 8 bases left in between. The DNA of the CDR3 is TGTGCCAGCAGCCAAAATAGCGACTACGAGCAGTACTTC. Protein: CASSQNSDYEQYF.

The CDR3 protein is CASSPGGGITDTQYF. The CDR3 DNA reads as TGTGCCAGCTCCCCGGGCGGGGGGATCACAGATACGCAGTATTTT. V usage is TRBV12-3 or TRBV12-4 and J usage is TRBJ2-3; 8 nucleotides line up with TRBD2. The CDR3 is made up of 15 amino acids. With V trimmed by 8 bases and J by 2 bases, 9 bases remained unmatched.

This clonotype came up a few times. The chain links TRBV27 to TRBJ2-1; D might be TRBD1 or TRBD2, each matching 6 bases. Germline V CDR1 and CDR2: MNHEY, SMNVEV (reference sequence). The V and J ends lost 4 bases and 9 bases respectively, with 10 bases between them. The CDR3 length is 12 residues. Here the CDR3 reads CASSWGAGEQFF. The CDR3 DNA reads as TGTGCCAGCAGTTGGGGGGCCGGTGAGCAGTTCTTC.

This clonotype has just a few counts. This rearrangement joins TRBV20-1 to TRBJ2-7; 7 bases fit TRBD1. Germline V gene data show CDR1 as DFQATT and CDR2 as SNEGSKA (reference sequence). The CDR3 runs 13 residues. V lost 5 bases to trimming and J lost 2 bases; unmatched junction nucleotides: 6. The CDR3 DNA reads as TGCAGTGCTGTCGGGACAGAGCCCTACGAGCAGTACTTC. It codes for CSAVGTEPYEQYF.

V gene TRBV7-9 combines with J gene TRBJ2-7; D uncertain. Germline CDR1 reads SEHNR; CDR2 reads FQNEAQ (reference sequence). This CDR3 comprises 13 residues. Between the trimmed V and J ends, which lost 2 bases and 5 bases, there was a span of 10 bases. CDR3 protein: CASSLMADHEQYF. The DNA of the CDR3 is TGTGCCAGCAGCTTAATGGCAGACCACGAGCAGTACTTC. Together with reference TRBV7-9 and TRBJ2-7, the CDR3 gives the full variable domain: DTGVSQNPRHKITKRGQNVTFRCDPISEHNRLYWYRQTLGQGPEFLTYFQNEAQLEKSRLLSDRFSAERPKGSFSTLEIQRTEQGDSAMYLCASSLMADHEQYFGPGTRLTVT.

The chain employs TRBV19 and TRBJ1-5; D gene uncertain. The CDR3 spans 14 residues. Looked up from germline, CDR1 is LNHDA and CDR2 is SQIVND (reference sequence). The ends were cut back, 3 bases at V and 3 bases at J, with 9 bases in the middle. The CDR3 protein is CASSMETYNQPQHF. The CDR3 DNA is TGTGCCAGTAGTATGGAGACGTACAATCAGCCCCAGCATTTT.

CDR3 DNA: TGTGCCAGTGTTACCGGCTTCGCAGGGGGCATCGTTGAGCGGGCTTTCTTT. Residues: CASVTGFAGGIVERAFF. The chain carries TRBV19 and TRBJ1-1; 8 bases are shared with TRBD1. Germline CDR1 and CDR2: LNHDA and SQIVND (reference sequence). V lost 8 bases to trimming and J lost 11 bases; unmatched junction nucleotides: 25. CDR3 size: 17 residues.

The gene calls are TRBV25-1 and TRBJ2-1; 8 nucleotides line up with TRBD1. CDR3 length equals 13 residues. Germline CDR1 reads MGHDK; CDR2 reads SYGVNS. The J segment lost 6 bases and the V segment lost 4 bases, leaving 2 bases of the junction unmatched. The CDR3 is CASSGTGFNEQFF. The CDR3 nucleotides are TGTGCCAGCAGTGGGACAGGGTTCAATGAGCAGTTCTTC.

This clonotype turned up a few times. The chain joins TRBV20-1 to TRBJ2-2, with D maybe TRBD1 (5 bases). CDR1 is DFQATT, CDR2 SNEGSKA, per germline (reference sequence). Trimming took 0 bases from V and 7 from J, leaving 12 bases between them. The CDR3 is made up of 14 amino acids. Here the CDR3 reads CSARDYSGNGELFF. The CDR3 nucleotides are TGCAGTGCTAGAGATTATTCAGGGAACGGGGAGCTGTTTTTT.

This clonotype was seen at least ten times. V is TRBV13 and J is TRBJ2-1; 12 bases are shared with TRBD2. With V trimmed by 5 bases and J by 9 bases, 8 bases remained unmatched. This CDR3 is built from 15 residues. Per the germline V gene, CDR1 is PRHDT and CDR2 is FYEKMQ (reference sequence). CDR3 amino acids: CASSAGTSGPGEQFF. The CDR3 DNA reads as TGTGCCAGCAGCGCCGGGACTAGCGGGCCTGGTGAGCAGTTCTTC.

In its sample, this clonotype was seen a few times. The CDR3 region is CASRPRGGWPQHF. The CDR3 DNA sequence: TGTGCCAGCCGACCGCGGGGGGGTTGGCCCCAGCATTTT. The chain carries TRBV27 and TRBJ1-5, with D possibly matching TRBD1 (5 bases). The CDR3 extends over 13 amino acids. The germline V gene encodes CDR1 MNHEY and CDR2 SMNVEV (reference sequence). Trimming left V 8 bases short and J 9 bases short, with 17 bases between.

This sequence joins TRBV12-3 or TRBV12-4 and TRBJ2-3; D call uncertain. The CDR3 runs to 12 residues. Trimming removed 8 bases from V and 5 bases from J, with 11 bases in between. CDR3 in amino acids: CASGPARDTQYF. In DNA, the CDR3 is TGTGCCAGCGGACCAGCGCGAGATACGCAGTATTTT.

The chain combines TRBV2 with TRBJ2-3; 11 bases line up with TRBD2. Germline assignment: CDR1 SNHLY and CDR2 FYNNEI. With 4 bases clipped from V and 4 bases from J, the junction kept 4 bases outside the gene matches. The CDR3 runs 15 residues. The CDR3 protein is CASSGLAGPPDTQYF. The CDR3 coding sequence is TGTGCCAGCAGTGGACTAGCGGGACCTCCAGATACGCAGTATTTT.

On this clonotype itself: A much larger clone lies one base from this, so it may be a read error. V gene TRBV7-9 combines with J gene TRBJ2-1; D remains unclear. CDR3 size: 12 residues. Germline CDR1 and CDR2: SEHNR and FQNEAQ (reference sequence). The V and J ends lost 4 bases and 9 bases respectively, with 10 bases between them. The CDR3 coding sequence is TGTGCCAGCAGCTCGGGCGACGCTGAGCAGTTCTTC. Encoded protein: CASSSGDAEQFF.

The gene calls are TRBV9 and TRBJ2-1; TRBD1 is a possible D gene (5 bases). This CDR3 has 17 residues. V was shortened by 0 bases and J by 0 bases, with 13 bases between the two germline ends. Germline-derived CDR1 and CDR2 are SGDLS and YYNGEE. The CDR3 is CASSVEGEKSSYNEQFF. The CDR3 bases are TGTGCCAGCAGCGTAGAAGGGGAAAAGAGCTCCTACAATGAGCAGTTCTTC.

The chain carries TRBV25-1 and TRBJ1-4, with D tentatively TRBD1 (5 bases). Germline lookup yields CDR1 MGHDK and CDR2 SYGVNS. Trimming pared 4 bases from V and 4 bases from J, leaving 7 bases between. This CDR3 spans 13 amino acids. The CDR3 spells CASSGDLNEKLFF. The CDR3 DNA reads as TGTGCCAGCAGTGGGGACCTTAATGAAAAACTGTTTTTT.

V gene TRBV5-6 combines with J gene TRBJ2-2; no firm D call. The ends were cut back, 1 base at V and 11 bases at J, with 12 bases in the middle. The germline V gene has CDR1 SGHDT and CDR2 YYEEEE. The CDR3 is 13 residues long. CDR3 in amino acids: CASSLLGQAELFF. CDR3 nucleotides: TGTGCCAGCAGCTTGTTGGGCCAAGCAGAGCTGTTTTTT.

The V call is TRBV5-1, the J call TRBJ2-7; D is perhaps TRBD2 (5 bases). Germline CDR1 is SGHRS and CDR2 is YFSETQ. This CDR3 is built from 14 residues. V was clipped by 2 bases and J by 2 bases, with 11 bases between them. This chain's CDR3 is CASSFGGRAYEQYF. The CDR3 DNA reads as TGCGCCAGCAGCTTCGGAGGCAGAGCCTACGAGCAGTACTTC.